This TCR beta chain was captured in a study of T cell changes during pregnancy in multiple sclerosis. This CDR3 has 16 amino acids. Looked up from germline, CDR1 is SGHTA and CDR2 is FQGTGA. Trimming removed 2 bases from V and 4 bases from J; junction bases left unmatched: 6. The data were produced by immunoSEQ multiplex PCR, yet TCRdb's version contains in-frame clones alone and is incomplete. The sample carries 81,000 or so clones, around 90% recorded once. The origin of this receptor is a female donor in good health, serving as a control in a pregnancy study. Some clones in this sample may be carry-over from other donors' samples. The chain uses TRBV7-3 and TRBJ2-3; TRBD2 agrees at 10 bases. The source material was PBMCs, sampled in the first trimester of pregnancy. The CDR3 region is CASSLYSSGSADTQYF. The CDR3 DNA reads TGTGCCAGCAGCTTATATTCTAGCGGGAGCGCAGATACGCAGTATTTT.